This T cell receptor beta chain was identified during a study of CD8+ T cells in alopecia areata. Regarding this clone: The antigen is undetermined.

Germline trimming cut 0 bases from V and 8 bases from J; bases unmatched to any gene: 7. This CDR3 is built from 14 residues. CDR1 and CDR2 from the germline V gene are MNHEY and SMNVEV (reference sequence). CD4+ and CD8+ T cells were sorted from PBMCs. Study results and caveats: In lesional scalp, particularly from alopecia totalis/universalis, clonality was higher than in normal scalp. Sharing of TCR sequences between patients (possibly for HLA-related reasons) was less clear than in mice.

RNA extraction and reverse transcription yielded cDNA as sequencing template. Assay used: immunoSEQ multiplex PCR; TCRdb lists only in-frame clones, some missing. The sample lists 150,000 to 200,000 clones, about 54% occurring once. The sequenced sample consisted of CD4+ T cells sorted from blood. The chain combines TRBV27 with TRBJ2-7, with 7 bases identical to TRBD2. The sequence came from a human donor in good health. CDR3 sequence reads: CASSLSGGSLKQYF. The CDR3 region has the DNA TGTGCCAGCAGTTTATCGGGCGGGAGCCTTAAGCAGTACTTC.